This TCR beta chain comes out of a study of T-cell reconstitution after alpha-beta-depleted transplantation in children. Unique molecular identifiers were incorporated during preparation of the TCRbeta library. TCRdb re-called the PCR reads through MiXCR, storing one row per CDR3 protein. The sample has about 470,000 distinct CDR3 sequences; 43% are singletons. J lost 7 bases, V lost 5 bases, and 6 bases had no gene match. The CDR3 covers 15 residues. In germline, CDR1 is SEHNR, CDR2 FQNEAQ (reference sequence). The study's findings and limits: Most T-cell counts and diversity one year after the transplant came from T cells that were newly produced. Several hundred expanded graft clones reportedly supplied alpha-beta T cells about two months after transplant.

This clonotype has ten or more counts. Antigen: not known. The chain couples TRBV7-9 to TRBJ2-1; 12 bases fit TRBD2. This receptor was identified in a girl aged 2-10 years with aplastic anemia, due to receive a stem cell transplant. The sample in question was PBMCs, obtained before TCRalphabeta/CD19-depleted stem cell transplant. CDR3 nucleotide sequence: TGTGCCAGCAGCCCGGGACTAGCGGGTTGGAATGAGCAGTTCTTC. Its protein is CASSPGLAGWNEQFF.